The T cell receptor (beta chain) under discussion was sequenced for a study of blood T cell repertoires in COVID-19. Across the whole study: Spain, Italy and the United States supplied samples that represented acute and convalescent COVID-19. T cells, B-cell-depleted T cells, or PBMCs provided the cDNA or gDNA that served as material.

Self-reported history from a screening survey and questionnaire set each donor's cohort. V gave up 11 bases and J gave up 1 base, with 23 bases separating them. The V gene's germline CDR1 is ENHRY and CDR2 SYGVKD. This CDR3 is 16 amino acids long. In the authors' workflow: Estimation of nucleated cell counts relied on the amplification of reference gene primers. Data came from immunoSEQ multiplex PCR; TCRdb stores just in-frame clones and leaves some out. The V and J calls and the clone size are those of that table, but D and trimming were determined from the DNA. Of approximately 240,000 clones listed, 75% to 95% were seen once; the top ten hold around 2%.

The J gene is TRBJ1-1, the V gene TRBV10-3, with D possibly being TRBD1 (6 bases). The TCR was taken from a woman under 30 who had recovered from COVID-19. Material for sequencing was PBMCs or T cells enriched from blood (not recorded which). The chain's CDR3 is CAARPAQGFGNTEAFF. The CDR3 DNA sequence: TGTGCCGCCCGGCCTGCTCAGGGGTTTGGGAACACTGAAGCTTTCTTT.